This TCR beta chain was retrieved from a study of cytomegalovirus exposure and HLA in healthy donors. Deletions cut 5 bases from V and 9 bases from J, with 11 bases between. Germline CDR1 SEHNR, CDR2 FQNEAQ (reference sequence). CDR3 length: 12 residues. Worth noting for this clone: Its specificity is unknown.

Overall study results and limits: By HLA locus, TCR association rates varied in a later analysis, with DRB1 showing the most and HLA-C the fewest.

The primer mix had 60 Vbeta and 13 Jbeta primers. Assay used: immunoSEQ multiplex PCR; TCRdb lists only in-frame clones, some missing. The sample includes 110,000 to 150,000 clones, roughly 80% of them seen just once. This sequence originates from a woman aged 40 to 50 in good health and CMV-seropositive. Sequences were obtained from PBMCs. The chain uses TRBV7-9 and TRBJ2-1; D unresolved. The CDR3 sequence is CASSRKRTEQFF. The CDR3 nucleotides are TGTGCCAGCAGCCGAAAGCGAACTGAGCAGTTCTTC.